Given below is one T cell receptor (beta chain) in context. Its antigen is still unknown. One base away there is no much larger clone; base qualities are not given. For CDR1 and CDR2, the germline V gene lists SNHLY and FYNNEI. Trimmed from V: 6 bases; trimmed from J: 8 bases; junction bases lacking a gene match: 5. Including cysteine and phenylalanine, the CDR3 has 12 amino acids. Only the CDR3 part of the read is kept: 36 bases, read in frame from the first base. These data come from a study of blood T cell repertoires in COVID-19 (dated by TCRdb to 2018 to 2021). Notes on the research overall: Collaborator samples came from the United States, Italy and Spain and covered acute and convalescent phases of COVID-19. The prospective study material was composed of cDNA or gDNA derived from T cells, B-cell-depleted T cells, or PBMCs. A de-identified subject ID, COVID-19 status, age in years and sex were almost always included in the sample metadata. The repertoires were released in a freely available public database meant as a resource for research on the immune response to SARS-CoV-2. Subjects who had been exposed to COVID-19, were actively infected with it, or had recovered from it provided the deeply sampled blood TCRbeta repertoires that made up the dataset. The samples were drawn from two sources: the first 160 participants of the ongoing ImmuneRACE study, and some 1,300 subjects contributed by 6 global collaborators. Where available, HLA class I and class II types were obtained from metadata supplied by the sample provider rather than from assay-based typing.

The full study reports these points: How much clinical and demographic metadata was included differed by source and by participant, and the metadata was provided uncurated.

TCRbeta CDR3 regions were amplified from genomic DNA by means of the immunoSEQ Assay, a bias-controlled multiplex PCR. In the authors' own workflow: Nucleated cell counts per sample were estimated from amplification of reference gene primers within the assay. To quantify the absolute abundance of each unique TCRbeta CDR3 rearrangement, sequence reads were collapsed and filtered. For each sample, productive Simpson clonality was calculated as the square root of Simpson's diversity index across productive rearrangements. TCRdb mirrors the immuneACCESS table, restricted to in-frame sequences. Some clones are absent from its copies; in checked studies, under half trace to an unresolved V gene, and the reason for the others is unknown. The V and J calls and the clone size are those of that table, but D and trimming were determined from the DNA. The sample data list roughly 71,000 clones, and approximately 85% of these were observed just once. 20% to 25% of the sample comes from the top ten.

Collaborating institutions collected whole blood in K2EDTA tubes following their own protocols. For TCRbeta analysis, collaborators shipped samples as frozen whole blood, isolated PBMCs, or DNA extracted from either of those sample types. This TCR derives from a man aged 50-60 years with acute or convalescent COVID-19. Sequenced sample: peripheral blood. Here the chain combines TRBV2 and TRBJ2-3; 7 bases in between match TRBD2. The base sequence is TGTGCCAGCAGGGAGGGAGGGGTTACGCAGTATTTT. Translated, it gives CASREGGVTQYF.